This entry lists 14 T cell receptor beta chains sequenced from one sample in a study of vaccination effects on CD4 cells after COVID-19. TCRdb's table, derived via immunoSEQ multiplex PCR, lists solely in-frame clones and lacks some. The table shows roughly 50,000 clones, with roughly 73% occurring only once. ViraFEST assay sequencing came after antigen-specific CD4+ T cells were expanded with viral peptide pools. Culture proceeded for more than 8 days, and CD4+ T cells were then isolated. No vaccinee had earlier SARS-CoV-2 infection, and nucleocapsid antibodies were negative. No antigen has been assigned to these receptors. The sequenced sample was CD4+ T cells from PBMCs cultured with HCoV-OC43 spike peptides, obtained before COVID-19 vaccination. The sample's subset: HCoV-OC43 spike overlapping peptide pool stimulation. The receptors come from a human donor who received a COVID-19 vaccine.

This chain connects TRBV24-1 to TRBJ1-5, with TRBD1 matching 7 bases. The CDR3 is made up of 14 amino acids. Germline V gene lookup returns CDR1 KGHDR and CDR2 SFDVKD. Germline trimming cut 5 bases from V and 4 bases from J; bases unmatched to any gene: 4. The DNA for the CDR3 is TGTGCCACCAGTGCCACGGGACAGAATCAGCCCCAGCATTTT. Translated: CATSATGQNQPQHF.

V and J are TRBV2 and TRBJ2-7; D may be TRBD1 (6 bases). CDR1 is SNHLY and CDR2 is FYNNEI in the germline V gene. V was clipped by 6 bases and J by 3 bases, with 9 bases between them. The length of the CDR3 is 12 residues. The CDR3 region is CASSGQNYEQYV. CDR3 in DNA: TGTGCCAGCAGCGGACAGAACTACGAGCAGTACGTC.

This sequence joins TRBV2 and TRBJ1-5; perhaps TRBD1 as D (5 bases). The CDR3 runs 13 residues. Germline CDR1 and CDR2: SNHLY and FYNNEI. Trimming took off 5 bases at V and 4 bases at J, with 9 bases between the two ends. Here the CDR3 DNA reads TGTGCCAGCAGTACTCGACAGAATCAGCCCCAGCATTTT. Protein: CASSTRQNQPQHF.

This chain links TRBV10-2 with TRBJ2-1; D possibly corresponds to TRBD2 (5 bases). Germline CDR1 reads WSHSY; CDR2 reads SAAADI. The CDR3 consists of 14 residues. Trimming shortened V by 6 bases and J by 2 bases, and 11 bases separated the two germline ends. The CDR3 DNA follows: TGCGCCAGCAGGTTGGACTTTACCTACAATGAGCAGTTCTTC. Protein sequence: CASRLDFTYNEQFF.

The chain uses TRBV7-9 and TRBJ1-6, with D possibly matching TRBD1 (5 bases). The germline V gene has CDR1 SEHNR and CDR2 FQNEAQ (reference sequence). V dropped 10 bases and J dropped 0 bases, with 10 bases sitting between them. The length of the CDR3 is 14 residues. The CDR3 reads CATRAGSYNSPLHF. The CDR3 nucleotides read TGTGCCACCAGGGCCGGCTCCTATAATTCACCCCTCCACTTT.

The rearrangement joins TRBV7-2 to TRBJ2-5; perhaps TRBD1 as D (8 bases). This CDR3 has 15 amino acids. Germline V gene lookup returns CDR1 SGHTA and CDR2 FQGNSA. V lost 10 bases, J lost 5 bases, and 23 bases lay in between. CDR3 in DNA: TGTGCCACAAGGACAGGGACTATTATTTGGGAGACCCAGTACTTC. It specifies CATRTGTIIWETQYF.

The chain combines TRBV6-6 with TRBJ1-1; 9 bases map to TRBD1. The CDR3 spans 16 residues. V trimming: 5 bases; J trimming: 1 base; junction bases outside the gene matches: 8. CDR1 and CDR2 from the germline V gene are MNHNY and SVGAGI (reference sequence). CDR3: CASSKQGAWGNTEAFF. Here the CDR3 DNA reads TGTGCCAGCAGTAAACAGGGGGCATGGGGGAACACTGAAGCTTTCTTT.

V usage is TRBV6-1 and J usage is TRBJ2-7; no clear D gene. The CDR3 runs to 11 residues. The V gene lost 3 bases and the J gene lost 2 bases, with 2 bases spanning the gap. Germline CDR1 reads MNHNS; CDR2 reads SASEGT. The CDR3 nucleotides read TGTGCCAGCAGTGAGACCTACGAGCAGTACGTC. Protein: CASSETYEQYV.

The chain links TRBV20-1 to TRBJ2-1; 9 bases are shared with TRBD2. The V and J ends lost 3 bases and 6 bases, in that order; junction bases with no gene match: 9. The germline gives CDR1 DFQATT, CDR2 SNEGSKA (reference sequence). The CDR3 is 15 residues long. DNA for the CDR3: TGCAGTGCTAGTACCCCCGGACTAGCGAGCAATGAGCAGTTCTTC. Translated, it gives CSASTPGLASNEQFF.

This sequence joins TRBV19 and TRBJ1-5; tentative D call: TRBD1 (6 bases). CDR1 and CDR2 (germline): LNHDA, SQIVND (reference sequence). The length of the CDR3 is 17 residues. V was cut by 0 bases and J by 2 bases, with 14 bases left in between. CDR3 DNA: TGTGCCAGTAGTATAGAGGGGGGCAGCCTGGGCAATCAGCCCCAGCATTTT. Protein: CASSIEGGSLGNQPQHF.

This chain links TRBV7-9 with TRBJ1-1; 8 nucleotides match TRBD1. From germline, CDR1 is SEHNR and CDR2 FQNEAQ (reference sequence). V was pared by 5 bases and J by 5 bases, with 16 bases of the junction left unmatched. The CDR3 covers 17 residues. The CDR3: CASSPLPGQGARTEAFF. The CDR3 region has the DNA TGTGCCAGCAGCCCCCTCCCCGGCCAGGGGGCGCGGACTGAAGCTTTCTTT.

The chain joins TRBV6-6 to TRBJ1-2, with TRBD1 matching over 7 bases. CDR3 length: 14 residues. The V gene's germline CDR1 is MNHNY and CDR2 SVGAGI (reference sequence). The ends lost 5 bases at V and 8 bases at J; junction bases unmatched: 11. CDR3 DNA: TGTGCCAGCAGTGAGTCTGACAGGGTGGCCGGCTACACCTTC. It specifies CASSESDRVAGYTF.

The chain links TRBV4-2 to TRBJ2-6; D might be TRBD1 (5 bases). The V end was cut by 0 bases, the J end by 0 bases, with 27 bases between. CDR1 and CDR2 (germline): LGHNA, YNFKEQ. The CDR3 is made up of 23 amino acids. Here the CDR3 reads CASSQDSRVHTLTFISGANVLTF. CDR3 DNA: TGTGCCAGCAGCCAAGATAGCAGGGTCCATACCCTGACTTTCATCTCTGGGGCCAACGTCCTGACTTTC.

The chain combines TRBV5-1 with TRBJ2-1; D possibly uses TRBD1 or TRBD2 (5 bases each). CDR1 is SGHRS and CDR2 is YFSETQ in the germline V gene. Deletions cut 4 bases from V and 5 bases from J, with 16 bases between. The CDR3 is 15 residues long. The CDR3 DNA follows: TGCGCCAGCAGCGCGGTCGTCGGGGCCAACAATGAGCAGTTCTTC. It codes for CASSAVVGANNEQFF. Complete variable domain (other parts from reference TRBV5-1 and TRBJ2-1): KAGVTQTPRYLIKTRGQQVTLSCSPISGHRSVSWYQQTPGQGLQFLFEYFSETQRNKGNFPGRFSGRQFSNSRSEMNVSTLELGDSALYLCASSAVVGANNEQFFGPGTRLTVL.